The 17 T cell receptor beta chains presented below share a single source sample, sequenced in a study of blood T cell repertoires in COVID-19. Data came from immunoSEQ multiplex PCR; TCRdb stores just in-frame clones and leaves some out. The data hold 50,000 to 55,000 clones, with roughly nine tenths observed a single time. Sequenced: peripheral blood. These receptors were obtained from a human donor with active COVID-19. The donor label of this sample is uncertain.

This clone was seen a single time. V and J are TRBV5-4 and TRBJ2-2; 9 bases align to TRBD1. CDR1 SGHNT and CDR2 YYREEE come from the germline V gene (reference sequence). CDR3 length: 16 residues. V lost 0 bases, J lost 4 bases, and 4 bases stayed unmatched. The CDR3 DNA sequence: TGTGCCAGCAGCTTGGGAGGGACAGGGCTCACCGGGGAGCTGTTTTTT. This sequence encodes CASSLGGTGLTGELFF.

The chain is built from TRBV9 and TRBJ2-5, with D possibly being TRBD1 (6 bases). The CDR3 loop spans 16 amino acids. The germline gives CDR1 SGDLS, CDR2 YYNGEE. Trimming pared 3 bases from V and 1 base from J, leaving 16 bases between. The CDR3 DNA sequence: TGTGCCAGCAGCGCCCGAATGTCACAGGGCCAAGAGACCCAGTACTTC. It codes for CASSARMSQGQETQYF.

The chain has TRBV5-1 and TRBJ2-1, with 12 nucleotides matching TRBD2. Germline V lookup: CDR1 SGHRS, CDR2 YFSETQ. V lost 2 bases to trimming and J lost 10 bases; unmatched junction nucleotides: 7. The length of the CDR3 is 15 residues. The CDR3 here is CASSLLAGGTPEQFF. Here the CDR3 DNA reads TGCGCCAGCAGCTTACTAGCGGGGGGCACCCCCGAGCAGTTCTTC.

The chain links TRBV10-3 to TRBJ1-2, with D unclear. Germline CDR1 ENHRY, CDR2 SYGVKD. The CDR3 is 12 residues long. The ends were cut back, 10 bases at V and 2 bases at J, with 11 bases in the middle. CDR3 sequence: CATQETNYGYTF. The CDR3 bases are TGTGCCACCCAGGAAACGAACTATGGCTACACCTTC.

This chain joins TRBV6-2 or TRBV6-3 and TRBJ2-1, with 11 nucleotides matching TRBD1. Per germline, CDR1 MNHEY and CDR2 SVGEGT. CDR3 length: 18 residues. J was trimmed by 0 bases and V by 0 bases; bases with no gene match: 4. The CDR3 bases are TGTGCCAGCAGTTACTCGGGACAGGGGGGAAACTCCTACAATGAGCAGTTCTTC. This encodes CASSYSGQGGNSYNEQFF.

This rearrangement joins TRBV2 to TRBJ1-1, with D possibly matching TRBD1 (6 bases). Trimming removed 8 bases at V and 10 bases at J, with 26 bases between. CDR3 length equals 15 residues. Germline CDR1 SNHLY, CDR2 FYNNEI. DNA of the CDR3: TGTGCCAGCCGAATCCTCGGGGGGCAGGGCAGGGGAGCTTTCTTT. Translation gives CASRILGGQGRGAFF. Combining the CDR3 with reference TRBV2 and TRBJ1-1 gives the whole variable domain EPEVTQTPSHQVTQMGQEVILRCVPISNHLYFYWYRQILGQKVEFLVSFYNNEISEKSEIFDDQFSVERPDGSNFTLKIRSTKLEDSAMYFCASRILGGQGRGAFFGQGTRLTVV.

V is TRBV7-9 and J is TRBJ1-2; D is undetermined. CDR1 is SEHNR, CDR2 FQNEAQ, per germline (reference sequence). V dropped 5 bases and J dropped 0 bases, with 13 bases sitting between them. The CDR3 sequence is 15 residues long. CDR3 protein: CASSLQADPNYGYTF. CDR3 DNA sequence: TGTGCCAGCAGCCTCCAGGCCGACCCTAACTATGGCTACACCTTC.

The chain links TRBV6-6 to TRBJ1-1, with 11 positions matching TRBD1. CDR3 length equals 15 residues. CDR1 is MNHNY, CDR2 SVGAGI, per germline (reference sequence). The V segment lost 7 bases and the J segment 4 bases; nucleotides outside the gene matches: 8. Here the CDR3 DNA reads TGTGCCAGCACCCGCAGGACAGGGGGCATCACTGAAGCTTTCTTT. Translated: CASTRRTGGITEAFF.

The chain couples TRBV18 to TRBJ2-5; weak D call: TRBD1 (6 bases). Trimming removed 3 bases from V and 4 bases from J, with 9 bases in between. The CDR3 covers 13 residues. CDR1 is KGHSH, CDR2 LQKENI, per germline. The CDR3 reads CASSPQGRETQYF. Here the CDR3 DNA reads TGTGCCAGCTCACCGCAGGGGAGAGAGACCCAGTACTTC.

The chain couples TRBV10-3 to TRBJ2-3; 8 bases fit TRBD2. The V segment lost 5 bases and the J segment 2 bases; nucleotides outside the gene matches: 9. The CDR3 runs to 16 residues. The germline V gene has CDR1 ENHRY and CDR2 SYGVKD. The CDR3 region is CAISPSGGLDTDTQYF. The CDR3 DNA follows: TGTGCCATCAGTCCGTCGGGGGGGTTAGACACAGATACGCAGTATTTT.

This chain uses TRBV7-8 with TRBJ2-1; TRBD1 matches at 8 bases. The V and J ends lost 3 bases and 1 base, in that order; junction bases with no gene match: 2. This CDR3 region has 15 residues. CDR1 SGHVS and CDR2 FQNEAQ come from the germline V gene. The DNA of the CDR3 is TGTGCCAGCAGCTTTTGGACAGGGTCCTACAATGAGCAGTTCTTC. As protein: CASSFWTGSYNEQFF.

Only a few counts were recorded for this clone. The chain couples TRBV10-3 to TRBJ2-7; 9 bases line up with TRBD1. CDR1 ENHRY and CDR2 SYGVKD come from the germline V gene. The CDR3 contains 12 residues. The V segment lost 8 bases and the J segment 5 bases; nucleotides outside the gene matches: 4. The CDR3 DNA reads TGTGCCATCGGACAGGGGCAGAACGAGCAGTACTTC. Its protein is CAIGQGQNEQYF.

CDR3 sequence reads: CASSPRTDSLVFFF. The CDR3 DNA follows: TGCGCCAGCAGCCCGAGGACAGACTCCCTGGTATTTTTCTTT. V is TRBV4-3 and J is TRBJ1-1, with TRBD1 as a possible D gene (6 bases). The germline V gene encodes CDR1 LGHNA and CDR2 YSLEER. The V gene lost 4 bases and the J gene lost 13 bases, with 22 bases spanning the gap. This CDR3 has 14 amino acids.

This chain joins TRBV28 and TRBJ2-7; 7 bases line up with TRBD1. This CDR3 region has 15 residues. CDR1 and CDR2 (germline): MDHEN, SYDVKM. J was trimmed by 3 bases and V by 3 bases; bases with no gene match: 8. The CDR3: CASSFRGGLGYEQYF. CDR3 DNA: TGTGCCAGCAGTTTCAGAGGGGGCTTGGGCTACGAGCAGTACTTC.

The V gene is TRBV21-1, the J gene TRBJ2-5; the table's D call of TRBD1 was not tested on the DNA. TRBV21-1 is annotated as a pseudogene. The CDR3 loop spans 18 amino acids. CDR3 bases: TGTGCCAGCACCAACATACACGGAGGGACAGGGCGGGTCGAGACCCAGTACTTC. It yields the protein CASTNIHGGTGRVETQYF.

This sequence joins TRBV5-3 and TRBJ1-2; D unclear. TRBV5-3 is labeled an ORF, and its function is uncertain. This CDR3 region has 15 residues. V was clipped by 1 base and J by 5 bases, with 15 bases between them. The CDR3 protein is CARSLPSPRVYGYTF. CDR3 in DNA: TGTGCCAGAAGCTTGCCGTCCCCCCGGGTATATGGCTACACCTTC.

V is TRBV7-2 and J is TRBJ2-2; 9 bases map to TRBD1. V was clipped by 5 bases and J by 6 bases; unmatched bases: 7. The CDR3 runs to 15 residues. The germline CDR1 and CDR2 sequences are SGHTA and FQGNSA. The CDR3 sequence: CASSGDRVLPGELFF. The CDR3 DNA reads as TGTGCCAGCAGCGGGGACAGGGTTTTGCCCGGGGAGCTGTTTTTT. Together with reference TRBV7-2 and TRBJ2-2, the CDR3 gives the full variable domain: GAGVSQSPSNKVTEKGKDVELRCDPISGHTALYWYRQSLGQGLEFLIYFQGNSAPDKSGLPSDRFSAERTGGSVSTLTIQRTQQEDSAVYLCASSGDRVLPGELFFGEGSRLTVL.